This T cell receptor beta chain appears in the sequencing data of a study of cytomegalovirus exposure and HLA in healthy donors. Overall study: The early release's HLA-typed donors yielded 65 million to 85 million unique TCRs.

It was with 60 Vbeta and 13 Jbeta primers that the PCR ran. Libraries were prepared by immunoSEQ multiplex PCR; TCRdb keeps only in-frame clonotypes and omits some of them. The table includes over 150,000 clones, around 77% detected once. Study findings and constraints: One later analysis reportedly identified an Asian-associated ancestry cluster that showed fewer N-insertions than the approximately 710-donor mean.

As to this clone: Antigen unknown.

This CDR3 has 17 amino acids. V was pared by 3 bases and J by 5 bases, with 10 bases of the junction left unmatched. Germline V gene lookup returns CDR1 SQVTM and CDR2 ANQGSEA. Source material: PBMCs. The source is a woman aged 30 to 39 in good health and CMV-seronegative. This chain joins TRBV29-1 and TRBJ2-7; 16 positions match TRBD2. CDR3 sequence reads: CSVDPGLAGGPGNEQYF. Here the CDR3 DNA reads TGCAGCGTTGACCCGGGACTAGCGGGAGGGCCTGGGAACGAGCAGTACTTC.